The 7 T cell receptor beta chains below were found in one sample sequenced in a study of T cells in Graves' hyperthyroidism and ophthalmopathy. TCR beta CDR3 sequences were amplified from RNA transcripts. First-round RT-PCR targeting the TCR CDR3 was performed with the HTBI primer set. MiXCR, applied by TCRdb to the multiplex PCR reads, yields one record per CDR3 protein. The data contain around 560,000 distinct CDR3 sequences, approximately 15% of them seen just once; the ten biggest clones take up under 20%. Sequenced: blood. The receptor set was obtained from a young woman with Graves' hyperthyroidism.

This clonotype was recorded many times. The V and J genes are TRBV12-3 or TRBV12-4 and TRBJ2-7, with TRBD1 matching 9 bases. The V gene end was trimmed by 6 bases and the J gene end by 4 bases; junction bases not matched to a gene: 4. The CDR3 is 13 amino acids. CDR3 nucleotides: TGTGCCAGCAGGAGACAGGGGGTTTACGAGCAGTACTTC. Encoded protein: CASRRQGVYEQYF.

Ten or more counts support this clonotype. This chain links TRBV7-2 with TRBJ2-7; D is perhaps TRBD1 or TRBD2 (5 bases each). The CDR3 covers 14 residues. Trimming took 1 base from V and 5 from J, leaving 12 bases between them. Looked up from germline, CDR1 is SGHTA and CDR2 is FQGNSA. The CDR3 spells CASSLVPGPHEQYF. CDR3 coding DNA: TGTGCCAGCAGCTTAGTCCCGGGACCCCACGAGCAGTACTTC. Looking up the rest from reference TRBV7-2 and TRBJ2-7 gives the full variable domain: GAGVSQSPSNKVTEKGKDVELRCDPISGHTALYWYRQSLGQGLEFLIYFQGNSAPDKSGLPSDRFSAERTGGSVSTLTIQRTQQEDSAVYLCASSLVPGPHEQYFGPGTRLTVT.

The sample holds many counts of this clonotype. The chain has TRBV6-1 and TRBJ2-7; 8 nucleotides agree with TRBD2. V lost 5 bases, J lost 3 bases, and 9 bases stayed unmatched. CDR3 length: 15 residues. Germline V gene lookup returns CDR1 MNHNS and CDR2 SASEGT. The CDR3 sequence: CASSYTAGEGYEQYF. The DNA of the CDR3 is TGTGCCAGCAGTTACACAGCGGGAGAGGGCTACGAGCAGTACTTC.

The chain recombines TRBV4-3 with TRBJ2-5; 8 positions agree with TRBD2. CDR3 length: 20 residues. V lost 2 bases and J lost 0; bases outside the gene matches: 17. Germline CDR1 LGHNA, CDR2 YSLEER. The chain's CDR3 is CASSQYYRGGNTPYQETQYF. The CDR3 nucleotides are TGCGCCAGCAGCCAATATTATCGCGGGGGGAATACACCGTACCAAGAGACCCAGTACTTC.

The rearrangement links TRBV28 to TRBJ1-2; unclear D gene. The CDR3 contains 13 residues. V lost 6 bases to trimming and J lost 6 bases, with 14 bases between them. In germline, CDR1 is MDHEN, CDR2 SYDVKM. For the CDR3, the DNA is TGTGCCAGCAGCCCTCTTTTGGGCAATGGCTACACCTTC. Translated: CASSPLLGNGYTF.

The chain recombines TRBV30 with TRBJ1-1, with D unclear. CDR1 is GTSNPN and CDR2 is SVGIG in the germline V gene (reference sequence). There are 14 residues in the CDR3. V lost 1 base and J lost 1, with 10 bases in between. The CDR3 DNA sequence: TGTGCCTGGAGTGAGTGGGGAGAGAACACTGAAGCTTTCTTT. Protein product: CAWSEWGENTEAFF. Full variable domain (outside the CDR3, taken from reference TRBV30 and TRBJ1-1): SQTIHQWPATLVQPVGSPLSLECTVEGTSNPNLYWYRQAAGRGLQLLFYSVGIGQISSEVPQNLSASRPQDRQFILSSKKLLLSDSGFYLCAWSEWGENTEAFFGQGTRLTVV.

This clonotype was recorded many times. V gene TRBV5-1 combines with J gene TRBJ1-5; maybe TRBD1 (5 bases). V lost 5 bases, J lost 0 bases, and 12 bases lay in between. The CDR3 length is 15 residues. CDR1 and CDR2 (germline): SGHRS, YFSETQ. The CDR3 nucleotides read TGCGCCAGCAGGGCAGGGCCTTATAGCAATCAGCCCCAGCATTTT. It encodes CASRAGPYSNQPQHF.